This T cell receptor beta chain was recorded in a study of memory CD4+ T cells and cytomegalovirus serostatus. About this clone itself: No antigen is known for it.

The sort gate was single viable CD3+CD4+CD8-CD45RO+ cells for memory CD4+ T cells. Serum IgG to CMV pp150, pp28, p38 and p52 defined serostatus. CD4+ T cells were isolated by positive magnetic selection. V lost 3 bases to trimming and J lost 0 bases, with 9 bases between them. The CDR3 is made up of 14 amino acids. Germline V gene data show CDR1 as SGDLS and CDR2 as YYNGEE. Study results and limitations: Each of fewer than 80 CMV-associated TCRbeta sequences occurred in one to five individuals.

Study processing details: Out-of-frame sequences were removed, leaving a few million distinct TCRbeta sequences. Profiling relied on immunoSEQ multiplex PCR, and the TCRdb table lists in-frame clones only, not all of them. V and J calls and clone size are those listed in that table; D and trimming were worked out from the DNA. This sample has about 26,000 clones; 75% to 85% occur once, and the top ten carry about 0.66%. The genes are TRBV9 and TRBJ1-1; D ambiguous. Sequencing input: memory CD4+ T cells from blood. This TCR came from an adult in good health and CMV-seronegative. The CDR3 sequence: CASSGDPMNTEAFF. CDR3 bases: TGTGCCAGCAGCGGTGACCCAATGAACACTGAAGCTTTCTTT.